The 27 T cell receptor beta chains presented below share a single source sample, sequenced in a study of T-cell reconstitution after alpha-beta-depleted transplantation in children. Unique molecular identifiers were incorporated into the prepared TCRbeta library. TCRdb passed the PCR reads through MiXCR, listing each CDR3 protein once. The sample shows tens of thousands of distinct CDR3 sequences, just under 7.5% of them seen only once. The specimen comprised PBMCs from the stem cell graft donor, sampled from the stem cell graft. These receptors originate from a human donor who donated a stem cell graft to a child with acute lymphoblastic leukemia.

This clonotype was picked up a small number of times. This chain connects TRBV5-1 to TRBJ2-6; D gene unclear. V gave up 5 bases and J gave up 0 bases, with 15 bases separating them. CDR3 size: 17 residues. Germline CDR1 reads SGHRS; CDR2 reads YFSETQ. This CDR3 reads CASSAGRVNSGANVLTF. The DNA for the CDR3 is TGCGCCAGCAGTGCAGGACGGGTAAACTCTGGGGCCAACGTCCTGACTTTC.

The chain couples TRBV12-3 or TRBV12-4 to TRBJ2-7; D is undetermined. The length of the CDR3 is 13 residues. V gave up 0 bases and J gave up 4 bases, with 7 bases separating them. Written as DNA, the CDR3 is TGTGCCAGCAGTTTAGCTGGGGATTACGAGCAGTACTTC. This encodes CASSLAGDYEQYF.

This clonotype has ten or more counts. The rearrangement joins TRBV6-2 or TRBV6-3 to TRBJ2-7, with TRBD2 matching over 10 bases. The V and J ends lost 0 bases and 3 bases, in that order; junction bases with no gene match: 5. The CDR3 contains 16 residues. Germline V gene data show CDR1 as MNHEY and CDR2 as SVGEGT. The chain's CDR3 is CASSYSNLAGDYEQYF. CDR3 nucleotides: TGTGCCAGCAGTTACTCGAACCTAGCGGGGGACTACGAGCAGTACTTC.

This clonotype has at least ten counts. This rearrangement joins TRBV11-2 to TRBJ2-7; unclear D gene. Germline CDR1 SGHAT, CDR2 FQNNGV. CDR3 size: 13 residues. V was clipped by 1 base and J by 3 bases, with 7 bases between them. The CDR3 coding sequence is TGTGCCAGCAGCTTAGGACTGCACTACGAGCAGTACTTC. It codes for CASSLGLHYEQYF.

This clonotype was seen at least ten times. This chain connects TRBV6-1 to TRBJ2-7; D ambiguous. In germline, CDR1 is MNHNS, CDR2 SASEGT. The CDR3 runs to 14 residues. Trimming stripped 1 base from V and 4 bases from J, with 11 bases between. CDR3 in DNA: TGTGCCAGCAGTGAAGAGGCGGCAGCTTACGAGCAGTACTTC. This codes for CASSEEAAAYEQYF.

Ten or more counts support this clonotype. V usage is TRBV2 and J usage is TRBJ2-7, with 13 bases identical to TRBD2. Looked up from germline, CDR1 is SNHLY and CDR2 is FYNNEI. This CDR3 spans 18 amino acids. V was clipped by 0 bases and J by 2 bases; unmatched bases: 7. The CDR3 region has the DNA TGTGCCAGCAGTGAAGCGACTAGCGGGAGGATTAGGACCTACGAGCAGTACTTC. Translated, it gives CASSEATSGRIRTYEQYF.

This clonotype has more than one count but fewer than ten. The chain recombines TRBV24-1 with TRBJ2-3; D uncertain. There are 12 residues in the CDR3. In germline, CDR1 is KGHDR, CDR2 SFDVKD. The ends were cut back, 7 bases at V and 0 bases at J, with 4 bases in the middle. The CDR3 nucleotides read TGTGCCACCAGCACTAGCACAGATACGCAGTATTTT. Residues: CATSTSTDTQYF.

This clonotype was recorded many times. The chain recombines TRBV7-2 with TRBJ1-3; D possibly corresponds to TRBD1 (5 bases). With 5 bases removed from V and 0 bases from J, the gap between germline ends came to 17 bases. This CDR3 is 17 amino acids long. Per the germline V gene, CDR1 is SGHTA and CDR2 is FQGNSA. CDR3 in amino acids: CASSPWGTDRSGNTIYF. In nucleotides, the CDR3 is TGTGCCAGCAGCCCTTGGGGGACGGACCGCTCTGGAAACACCATATATTTT.

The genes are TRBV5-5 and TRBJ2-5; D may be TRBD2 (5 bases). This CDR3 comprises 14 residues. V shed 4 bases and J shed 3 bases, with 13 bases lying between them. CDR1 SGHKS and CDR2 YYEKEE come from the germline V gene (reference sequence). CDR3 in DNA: TGTGCCAGCAGCCCGCCGTCGGGGAAAGAGACCCAGTACTTC. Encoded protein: CASSPPSGKETQYF.

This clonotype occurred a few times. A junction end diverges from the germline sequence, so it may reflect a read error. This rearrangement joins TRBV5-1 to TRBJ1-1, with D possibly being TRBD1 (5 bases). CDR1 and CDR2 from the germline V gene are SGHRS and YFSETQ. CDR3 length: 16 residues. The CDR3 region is CASSLPQEPMNTEAFF. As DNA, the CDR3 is TGCGCCAGCAGCTTGCCACAGGAACCCATGAACACTGAAGCCTTCTTT.

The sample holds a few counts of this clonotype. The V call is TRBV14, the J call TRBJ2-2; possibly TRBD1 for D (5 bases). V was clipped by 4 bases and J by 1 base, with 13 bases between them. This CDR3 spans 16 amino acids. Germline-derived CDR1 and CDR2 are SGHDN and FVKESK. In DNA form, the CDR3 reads TGTGCCAGCAGCCGCCGGACATCCCAGAACACCGGGGAGCTGTTTTTT. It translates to CASSRRTSQNTGELFF.

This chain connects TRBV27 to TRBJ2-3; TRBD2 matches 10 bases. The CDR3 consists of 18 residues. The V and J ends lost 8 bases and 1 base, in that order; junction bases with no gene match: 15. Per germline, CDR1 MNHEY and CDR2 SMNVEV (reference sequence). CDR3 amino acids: CASGWLAGVRRGTDTQYF. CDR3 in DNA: TGTGCCAGCGGGTGGCTAGCGGGAGTTAGAAGAGGCACAGATACGCAGTATTTT.

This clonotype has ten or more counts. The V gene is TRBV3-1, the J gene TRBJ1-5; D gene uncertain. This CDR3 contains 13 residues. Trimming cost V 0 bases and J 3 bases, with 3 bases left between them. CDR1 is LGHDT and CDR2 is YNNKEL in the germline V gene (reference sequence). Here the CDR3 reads CASSQDFNQPQHF. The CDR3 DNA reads TGTGCCAGCAGCCAAGATTTCAATCAGCCCCAGCATTTT.

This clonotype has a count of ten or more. The CDR3 spells CASSYSPGGRVYEQYF. CDR3 sequence (DNA): TGTGCCAGCAGTTACTCCCCCGGAGGAAGAGTATACGAGCAGTACTTC. The rearrangement links TRBV6-2 or TRBV6-3 to TRBJ2-7; TRBD2 might be the D (5 bases). CDR3 size: 16 residues. V lost 0 bases and J lost 4, with 16 bases in between. CDR1 and CDR2 (germline): MNHEY, SVGEGT.

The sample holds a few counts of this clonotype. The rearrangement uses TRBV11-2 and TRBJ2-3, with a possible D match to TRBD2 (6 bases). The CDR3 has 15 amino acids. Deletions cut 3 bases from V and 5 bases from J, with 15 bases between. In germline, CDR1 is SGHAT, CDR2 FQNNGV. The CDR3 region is CASSLQGGAVDTQYF. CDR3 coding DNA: TGTGCCAGCAGCTTGCAAGGAGGGGCCGTAGATACGCAGTATTTT. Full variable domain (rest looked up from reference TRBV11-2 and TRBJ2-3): EAGVAQSPRYKIIEKRQSVAFWCNPISGHATLYWYQQILGQGPKLLIQFQNNGVVDDSQLPKDRFSAERLKGVDSTLKIQPAKLEDSAVYLCASSLQGGAVDTQYFGPGTRLTVL.

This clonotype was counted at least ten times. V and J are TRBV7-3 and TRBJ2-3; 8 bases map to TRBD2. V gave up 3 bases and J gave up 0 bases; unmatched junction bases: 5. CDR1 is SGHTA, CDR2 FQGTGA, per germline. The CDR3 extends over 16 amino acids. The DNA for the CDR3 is TGTGCCAGCAGCTTCCGGGGCGGGGGGAGCACAGATACGCAGTATTTT. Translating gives CASSFRGGGSTDTQYF.

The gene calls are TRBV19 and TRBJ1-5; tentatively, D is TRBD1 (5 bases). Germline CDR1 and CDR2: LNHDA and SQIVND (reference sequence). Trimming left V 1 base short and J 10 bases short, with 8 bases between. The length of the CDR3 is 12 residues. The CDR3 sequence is CASSIGTGPQHF. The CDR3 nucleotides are TGTGCCAGTAGTATAGGCACAGGCCCCCAGCATTTT.

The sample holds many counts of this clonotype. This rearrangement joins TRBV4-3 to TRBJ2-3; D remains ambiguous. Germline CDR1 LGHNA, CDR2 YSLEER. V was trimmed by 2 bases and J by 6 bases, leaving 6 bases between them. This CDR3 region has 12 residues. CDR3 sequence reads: CASSQRADTQYF. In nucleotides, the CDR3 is TGCGCCAGCAGCCAACGAGCGGATACGCAGTATTTT.

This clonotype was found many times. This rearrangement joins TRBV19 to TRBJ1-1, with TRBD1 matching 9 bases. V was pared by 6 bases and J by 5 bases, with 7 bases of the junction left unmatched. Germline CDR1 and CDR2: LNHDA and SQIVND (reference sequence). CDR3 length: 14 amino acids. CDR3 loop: CASSLQGARTEAFF. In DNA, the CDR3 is TGTGCCAGTAGCTTACAGGGGGCCCGAACTGAAGCTTTCTTT.

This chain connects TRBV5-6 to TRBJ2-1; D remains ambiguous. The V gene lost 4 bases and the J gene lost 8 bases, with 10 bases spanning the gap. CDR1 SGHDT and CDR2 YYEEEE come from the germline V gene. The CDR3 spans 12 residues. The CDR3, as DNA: TGTGCCAGCAGCCCCAGGCTCGATGAGCAGTTCTTC. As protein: CASSPRLDEQFF. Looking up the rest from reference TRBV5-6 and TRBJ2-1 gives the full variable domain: DAGVTQSPTHLIKTRGQQVTLRCSPKSGHDTVSWYQQALGQGPQFIFQYYEEEERQRGNFPDRFSGHQFPNYSSELNVNALLLGDSALYLCASSPRLDEQFFGPGTRLTVL.

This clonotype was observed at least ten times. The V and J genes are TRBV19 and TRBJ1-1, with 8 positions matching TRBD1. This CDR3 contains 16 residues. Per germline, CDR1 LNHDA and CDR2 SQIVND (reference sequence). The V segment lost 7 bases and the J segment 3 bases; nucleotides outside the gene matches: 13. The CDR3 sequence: CASNGFRGQGDTEAFF. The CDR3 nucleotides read TGTGCCAGTAATGGCTTCAGGGGGCAGGGGGACACTGAAGCTTTCTTT.

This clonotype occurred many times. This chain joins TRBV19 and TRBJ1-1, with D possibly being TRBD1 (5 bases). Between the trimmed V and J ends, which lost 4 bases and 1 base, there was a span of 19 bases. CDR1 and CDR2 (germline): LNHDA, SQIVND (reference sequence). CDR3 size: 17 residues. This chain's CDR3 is CASSTSFSGNGNTEAFF. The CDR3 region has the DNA TGTGCCAGTAGTACATCCTTCTCAGGGAATGGGAACACTGAAGCTTTCTTT.

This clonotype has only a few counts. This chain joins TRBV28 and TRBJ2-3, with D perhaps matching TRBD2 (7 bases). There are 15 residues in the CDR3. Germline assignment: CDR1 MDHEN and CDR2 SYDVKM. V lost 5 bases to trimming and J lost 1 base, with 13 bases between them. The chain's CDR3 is CASSISGGGTDTQYF. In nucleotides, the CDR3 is TGTGCCAGCAGTATATCGGGGGGCGGCACAGATACGCAGTATTTT.

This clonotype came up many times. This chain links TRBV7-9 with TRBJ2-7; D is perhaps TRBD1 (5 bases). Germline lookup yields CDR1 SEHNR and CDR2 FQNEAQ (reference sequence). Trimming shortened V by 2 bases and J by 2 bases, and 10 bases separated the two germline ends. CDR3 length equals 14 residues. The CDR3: CASSLSGQAYEQYF. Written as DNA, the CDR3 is TGTGCCAGCAGCTTATCAGGACAAGCCTACGAGCAGTACTTC. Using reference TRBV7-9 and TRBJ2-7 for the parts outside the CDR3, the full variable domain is DTGVSQNPRHKITKRGQNVTFRCDPISEHNRLYWYRQTLGQGPEFLTYFQNEAQLEKSRLLSDRFSAERPKGSFSTLEIQRTEQGDSAMYLCASSLSGQAYEQYFGPGTRLTVT.

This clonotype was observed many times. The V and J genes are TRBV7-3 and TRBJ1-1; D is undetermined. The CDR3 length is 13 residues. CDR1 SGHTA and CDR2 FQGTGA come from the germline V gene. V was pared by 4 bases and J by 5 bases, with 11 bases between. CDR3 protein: CASSSTRETEAFF. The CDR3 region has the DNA TGTGCCAGCAGCTCCACAAGGGAGACTGAAGCTTTCTTT.

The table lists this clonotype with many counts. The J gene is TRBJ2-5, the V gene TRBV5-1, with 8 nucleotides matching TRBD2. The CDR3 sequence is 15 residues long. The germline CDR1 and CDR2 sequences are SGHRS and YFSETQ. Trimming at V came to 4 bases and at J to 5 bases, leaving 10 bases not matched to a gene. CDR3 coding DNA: TGCGCCAGCAGCCCCGACGGGAGGGCCATTGAGACCCAGTACTTC. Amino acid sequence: CASSPDGRAIETQYF.

The CDR3 loop reads CASSRGGEYEQYF. In DNA form, the CDR3 reads TGCGCCAGCAGTCGCGGGGGGGAGTACGAGCAGTACTTC. This chain joins TRBV23-1 and TRBJ2-7; 9 positions match TRBD2. TRBV23-1 carries the ORF label, with uncertain function. The V segment lost 4 bases and the J segment 4 bases; nucleotides outside the gene matches: 2. The CDR3 length is 13 residues.